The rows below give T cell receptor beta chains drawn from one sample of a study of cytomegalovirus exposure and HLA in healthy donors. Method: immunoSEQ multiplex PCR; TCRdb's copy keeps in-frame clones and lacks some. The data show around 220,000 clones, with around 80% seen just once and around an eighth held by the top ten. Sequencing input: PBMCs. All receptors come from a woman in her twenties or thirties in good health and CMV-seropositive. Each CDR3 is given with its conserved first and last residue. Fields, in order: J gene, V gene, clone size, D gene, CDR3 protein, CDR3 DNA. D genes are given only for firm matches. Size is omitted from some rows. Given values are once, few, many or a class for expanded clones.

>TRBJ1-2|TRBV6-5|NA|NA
CASGQQDDYGYTF
TGTGCCAGCGGCCAACAGGACGACTATGGCTACACCTTC
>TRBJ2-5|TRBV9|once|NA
CASSVADIGTQYF
TGTGCCAGCAGCGTAGCGGACATTGGGACCCAGTACTTC
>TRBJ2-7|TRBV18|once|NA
CASSKNAGYEQYF
TGTGCCAGCTCAAAAAACGCCGGTTACGAGCAGTACTTC
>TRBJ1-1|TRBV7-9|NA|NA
CASRSGTGEAFF
TGTGCCAGCAGGAGTGGTACCGGAGAAGCTTTCTTT
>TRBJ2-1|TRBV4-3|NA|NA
CASSHLGQQGGNEQFF
TGCGCCAGCAGCCATCTAGGACAACAGGGAGGCAATGAGCAGTTCTTC
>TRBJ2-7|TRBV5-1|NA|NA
CASSIRPAYEQYF
TGCGCCAGCAGCATCCGACCAGCCTACGAGCAGTACTTC
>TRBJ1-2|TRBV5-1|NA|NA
CASSLGENSAYGYTF
TGCGCCAGCAGCTTGGGGGAGAATTCAGCCTATGGCTACACCTTC
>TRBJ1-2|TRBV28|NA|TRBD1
CASSTIYRGAGYTF
TGTGCCAGCAGTACCATATACAGGGGCGCGGGCTACACCTTC
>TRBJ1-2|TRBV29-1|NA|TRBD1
CSVVDRGPVGYTF
TGCAGCGTTGTAGACAGGGGACCTGTCGGCTACACCTTC
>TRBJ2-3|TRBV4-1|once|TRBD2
CASSKGLAGRSTDTQYF
TGCGCCAGCAGCAAGGGACTAGCGGGACGTAGCACAGATACGCAGTATTTT
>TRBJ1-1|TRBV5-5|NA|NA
CASSSQPNTEAFF
TGTGCCAGCAGCTCACAGCCGAACACTGAAGCTTTCTTT
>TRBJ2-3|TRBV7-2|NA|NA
CASSPTHDTQYF
TGTGCCAGCAGCCCCACCCACGACACGCAGTATTTT
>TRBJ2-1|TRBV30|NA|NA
CAWSVGSTHLYEQFF
TGTGCCTGGAGTGTAGGGTCTACTCACCTCTATGAGCAGTTCTTC
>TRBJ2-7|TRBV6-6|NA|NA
CASAKVSYEQYF
TGTGCCAGCGCCAAGGTCTCCTACGAGCAGTACTTC
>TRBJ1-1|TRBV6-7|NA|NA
CASRASGKDTEAFF
TGTGCCAGCAGGGCGTCCGGGAAGGACACTGAAGCTTTCTTT
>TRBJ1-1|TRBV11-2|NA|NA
CASSLGGGPTEAFF
TGTGCCAGCAGCTTAGGCGGAGGGCCTACTGAAGCTTTCTTT
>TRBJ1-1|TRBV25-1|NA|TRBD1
CASSEFWDSNTEAFF
TGTGCCAGCAGTGAATTTTGGGACAGCAACACTGAAGCTTTCTTT
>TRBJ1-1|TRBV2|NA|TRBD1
CASSEEGTVEAFF
TGTGCCAGCAGTGAAGAGGGGACAGTTGAAGCTTTCTTT
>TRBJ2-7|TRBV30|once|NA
CAWSNAAYEQYF
TGTGCCTGGAGTAACGCAGCCTACGAGCAGTACTTC
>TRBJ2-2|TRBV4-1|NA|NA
CASSHRAGGELFF
TGCGCCAGCAGCCACCGGGCGGGCGGGGAGCTGTTTTTT
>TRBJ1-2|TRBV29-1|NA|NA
CSVEGGGADYGYTF
TGCAGCGTTGAGGGAGGGGGGGCAGACTATGGCTACACCTTC
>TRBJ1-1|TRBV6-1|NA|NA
CASRRGLIGTEAFF
TGTGCCAGCAGGAGGGGACTCATCGGAACTGAAGCTTTCTTT
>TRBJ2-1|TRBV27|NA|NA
CASSLTQGGNEQFF
TGTGCCAGCAGTTTAACGCAGGGGGGCAATGAGCAGTTCTTC
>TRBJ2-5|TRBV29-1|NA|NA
CSVAGSSLKTQYF
TGCAGCGTGGCAGGGAGTTCATTAAAGACCCAGTACTTC
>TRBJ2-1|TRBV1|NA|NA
CTSSPRSFRHEQFF
TGCACCAGCAGCCCTCGTTCGTTCCGACATGAGCAGTTCTTC
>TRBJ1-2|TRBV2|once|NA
CASSVYVSYGYTF
TGTGCCAGCAGTGTGTATGTCAGCTATGGCTACACCTTC
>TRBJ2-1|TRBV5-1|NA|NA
CASSLQDPYNEQFF
TGCGCCAGCAGCTTGCAGGACCCCTACAATGAGCAGTTCTTC
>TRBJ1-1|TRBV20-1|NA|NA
CSAIHGEGAFF
TGCAGTGCTATCCACGGGGAAGGAGCTTTCTTT
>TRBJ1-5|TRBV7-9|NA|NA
CASSLQGRNQPQHF
TGTGCCAGCAGCTTACAGGGGAGGAATCAGCCCCAGCATTTT
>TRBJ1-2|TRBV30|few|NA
CAWRGAGRDGYTF
TGTGCCTGGAGAGGCGCAGGGCGGGATGGCTACACCTTC
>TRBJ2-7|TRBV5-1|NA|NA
CASSLESSYEQYF
TGCGCCAGCAGCCTCGAGAGCTCCTACGAGCAGTACTTC
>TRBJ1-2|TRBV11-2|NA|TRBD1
CASSSVFVRDRGQGGYTF
TGTGCCAGCAGCTCCGTGTTCGTTCGGGACAGGGGGCAGGGCGGCTACACCTTC
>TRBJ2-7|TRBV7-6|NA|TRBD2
CASSLAASGGTYEQYF
TGTGCCAGCAGCCTAGCGGCTAGCGGTGGTACCTACGAGCAGTACTTC
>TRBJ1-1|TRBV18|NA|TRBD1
CASSPARDRNTEAFF
TGTGCCAGCTCACCAGCCCGGGACAGAAACACTGAAGCTTTCTTT
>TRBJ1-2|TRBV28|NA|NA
CASSLQSSNYGYTF
TGTGCCAGCAGTCTCCAGTCGTCTAACTATGGCTACACCTTC
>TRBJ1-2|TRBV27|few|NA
CASSPGQVSGGYTF
TGTGCCAGCAGTCCGGGGCAGGTTTCCGGCGGCTACACCTTC
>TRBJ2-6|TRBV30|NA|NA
CAWSVPTGANVLTF
TGTGCCTGGAGTGTACCCACTGGGGCCAACGTCCTGACTTTC
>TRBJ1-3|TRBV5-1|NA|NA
CASSLEVGAGNTIYF
TGCGCCAGCAGCTTGGAGGTGGGAGCTGGAAACACCATATATTTT
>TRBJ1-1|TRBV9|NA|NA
CASSPRAGEGNTEAFF
TGTGCCAGCAGCCCCCGGGCAGGGGAGGGGAACACTGAAGCTTTCTTT
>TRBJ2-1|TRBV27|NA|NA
CASSSQWAYNEQFF
TGTGCCAGCAGTTCCCAGTGGGCTTACAATGAGCAGTTCTTC
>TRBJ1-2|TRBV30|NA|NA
CAWSIQNYGYTF
TGTGCCTGGAGTATACAAAACTATGGCTACACCTTC
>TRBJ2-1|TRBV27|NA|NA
CASSFGRGRSRGYNEQFF
TGTGCCAGCAGTTTCGGAAGAGGGCGGTCAAGGGGTTACAATGAGCAGTTCTTC
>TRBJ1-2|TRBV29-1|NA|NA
CSVEGSHRGYTF
TGCAGCGTTGAAGGTTCCCACAGGGGCTACACCTTC
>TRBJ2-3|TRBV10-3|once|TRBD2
CAISESGLAGEKDTQYF
TGTGCCATCAGTGAGTCGGGTCTAGCGGGAGAGAAAGATACGCAGTATTTT
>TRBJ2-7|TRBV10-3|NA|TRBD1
CAISGTGGFEQYF
TGTGCCATCAGTGGGACAGGGGGCTTCGAGCAGTACTTC
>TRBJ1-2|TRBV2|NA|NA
CASSVLPGNYGYTF
TGTGCCAGCAGTGTTCTTCCCGGGAACTATGGCTACACCTTC
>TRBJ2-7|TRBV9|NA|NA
CASSPSGTTSYEQYF
TGTGCCAGCAGCCCATCCGGGACAACCTCCTACGAGCAGTACTTC
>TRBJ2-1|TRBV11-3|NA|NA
CASSLGATYNEQFF
TGTGCCAGCAGCCTCGGGGCTACCTACAATGAGCAGTTCTTC
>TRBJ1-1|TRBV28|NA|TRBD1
CASNLRGQGGMNTEAFF
TGTGCCAGCAACCTAAGGGGACAGGGCGGAATGAACACTGAAGCTTTCTTT
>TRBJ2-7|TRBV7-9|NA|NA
CASSLEPGHFSYEQYF
TGTGCCAGCAGCTTAGAGCCCGGACACTTCTCCTACGAGCAGTACTTC
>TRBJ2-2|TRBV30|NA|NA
CAWDRTGSRWFSGYTGELFF
TGTGCCTGGGATCGAACGGGGTCCCGATGGTTTTCGGGGTACACCGGGGAGCTGTTTTTT
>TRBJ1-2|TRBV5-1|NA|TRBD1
CASSLNLATGNYGYTF
TGCGCCAGCAGCCTAAATCTCGCGACAGGGAACTATGGCTACACCTTC
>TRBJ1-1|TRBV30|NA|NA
CAWSSPRWGTEAFF
TGTGCCTGGAGTAGTCCCCGGTGGGGCACTGAAGCTTTCTTT